This T cell receptor beta chain came from a study of T cell responses to AZD1222 COVID-19 vaccine. From germline, CDR1 is MNHEY and CDR2 SMNVEV (reference sequence). V lost 4 bases and J lost 8; bases outside the gene matches: 9. The CDR3 has 16 residues. The study, taken as a whole, reports: Rises in breadth and depth of Spike-specific TCRs came after two AZD1222 doses. Only six or seven AZD1222 recipients tested seropositive at baseline.

In its sample, this clone was seen once. The antigen is not known. Profiling relied on immunoSEQ multiplex PCR, and the TCRdb table lists in-frame clones only, not all of them. Of roughly 150,000 clones listed, about nine tenths were seen once; the top ten hold under 2.5%. This clonotype originated in an adult in good health. The sample here was peripheral blood, taken on day 0 of AZD1222 vaccination. This chain joins TRBV27 and TRBJ2-1; 12 nucleotides align to TRBD2. The CDR3 protein is CASSSRTSGNLDEQFF. Written as DNA, the CDR3 is TGTGCCAGCAGTTCACGGACTAGCGGGAATCTCGATGAGCAGTTCTTC.